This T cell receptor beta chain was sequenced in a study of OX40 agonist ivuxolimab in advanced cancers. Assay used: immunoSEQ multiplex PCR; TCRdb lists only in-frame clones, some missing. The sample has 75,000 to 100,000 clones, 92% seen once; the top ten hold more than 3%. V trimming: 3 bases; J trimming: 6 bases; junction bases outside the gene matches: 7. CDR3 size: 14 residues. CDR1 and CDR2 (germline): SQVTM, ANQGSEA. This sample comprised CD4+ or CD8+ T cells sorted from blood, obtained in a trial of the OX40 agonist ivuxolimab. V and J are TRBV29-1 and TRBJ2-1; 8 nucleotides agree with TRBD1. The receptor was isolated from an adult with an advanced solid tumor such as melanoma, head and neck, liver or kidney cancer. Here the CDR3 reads CSVEAPTGGNEQFF. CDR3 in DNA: TGCAGCGTTGAGGCACCCACAGGGGGCAATGAGCAGTTCTTC.